Listed here are 21 T cell receptor beta chains from one sample, sequenced in a study of beta chain features in type 1 diabetes. Expressed TCRB transcripts were sequenced after all isolated RNA was converted to cDNA. The table came from immunoSEQ multiplex PCR; TCRdb's copy has only in-frame clones and leaves some out. The sample consists of approximately 400,000 clones, about 14% of them appearing once. Source material: naive CD4+ T cells from blood. These receptors all come from a woman between 18 and 30 years old in good health.

V and J are TRBV7-2 and TRBJ2-3, with 8 bases identical to TRBD2. This CDR3 comprises 14 residues. With V trimmed by 5 bases and J by 6 bases, 7 bases remained unmatched. CDR1 is SGHTA and CDR2 is FQGNSA in the germline V gene. DNA of the CDR3: TGTGCCAGCAGCCTCGGGGGGGGCTGGGATACGCAGTATTTT. This gives the protein CASSLGGGWDTQYF. Based on the CDR3 plus reference TRBV7-2 and TRBJ2-3, the full variable domain is GAGVSQSPSNKVTEKGKDVELRCDPISGHTALYWYRQSLGQGLEFLIYFQGNSAPDKSGLPSDRFSAERTGGSVSTLTIQRTQQEDSAVYLCASSLGGGWDTQYFGPGTRLTVL.

The chain combines TRBV28 with TRBJ1-5; D is unresolved. In germline, CDR1 is MDHEN, CDR2 SYDVKM. Deletions cut 6 bases from V and 3 bases from J, with 6 bases between. The CDR3 loop spans 12 amino acids. CDR3 sequence reads: CASSRINQPQHF. The CDR3 nucleotides read TGTGCCAGCAGCAGAATCAATCAGCCCCAGCATTTT.

This clone was detected a few times. The rearrangement joins TRBV7-9 to TRBJ2-2, with D tentatively TRBD2 (5 bases). Germline assignment: CDR1 SEHNR and CDR2 FQNEAQ (reference sequence). The CDR3 loop spans 15 amino acids. V lost 4 bases, J lost 6 bases, and 15 bases lay in between. For the CDR3, the DNA is TGTGCCAGCAGCTATTCGAGGGCCAAGGCCGGGGAGCTGTTTTTT. Its translation is CASSYSRAKAGELFF.

The chain has TRBV9 and TRBJ2-1; 7 nucleotides match TRBD1. Germline assignment: CDR1 SGDLS and CDR2 YYNGEE. The CDR3 is made up of 16 amino acids. Unmatched junction bases numbered 10, after V lost 1 base and J lost 6 bases. CDR3 region: CASSVSDRASVNEQFF. CDR3 DNA sequence: TGTGCCAGCAGCGTATCCGACAGGGCTTCAGTCAATGAGCAGTTCTTC.

There are a few counts of this clone. The CDR3 here is CASSPGPGGYYEQYF. For the CDR3, the DNA is TGTGCCAGCTCTCCCGGACCAGGGGGGTACTACGAGCAGTACTTC. The chain links TRBV18 to TRBJ2-7, with D perhaps matching TRBD1 (7 bases). The CDR3 is made up of 15 amino acids. The germline CDR1 and CDR2 sequences are KGHSH and LQKENI. V was clipped by 6 bases and J by 3 bases, with 18 bases between them.

The table lists this clone with a few counts. The V and J genes are TRBV15 and TRBJ2-1; tentative D call: TRBD2 (5 bases). Trimming took 1 base from V and 13 from J, leaving 20 bases between them. Germline assignment: CDR1 LNHNV and CDR2 YYDKDF (reference sequence). There are 15 residues in the CDR3. CDR3 region: CATSRVSGLTSLQFF. The CDR3 DNA is TGTGCCACCAGCAGAGTTTCCGGACTGACTTCTCTTCAGTTCTTC.

This clone was seen a handful of times. The chain joins TRBV5-4 to TRBJ1-1; the match to TRBD1 covers 8 bases. V lost 4 bases and J lost 5; bases outside the gene matches: 4. The CDR3 is made up of 13 amino acids. The germline CDR1 and CDR2 sequences are SGHNT and YYREEE (reference sequence). CDR3 amino acids: CASSTGGFTEAFF. CDR3 sequence (DNA): TGTGCCAGCAGCACAGGGGGTTTTACTGAAGCTTTCTTT.

This clone was picked up a small number of times. This chain uses TRBV6-1 with TRBJ2-3, with 7 nucleotides matching TRBD1. CDR1 and CDR2 from the germline V gene are MNHNS and SASEGT. This CDR3 has 16 amino acids. The ends lost 1 base at V and 1 base at J; junction bases unmatched: 5. This chain's CDR3 is CASSEVHRGGTDTQYF. The CDR3 DNA is TGTGCCAGCAGTGAAGTCCACAGGGGTGGCACAGATACGCAGTATTTT.

This sequence joins TRBV19 and TRBJ2-5; D may be TRBD2 (6 bases). CDR1 is LNHDA and CDR2 is SQIVND in the germline V gene (reference sequence). The CDR3 covers 14 residues. With 6 bases removed from V and 0 bases from J, the gap between germline ends came to 11 bases. The CDR3 loop reads CASSRGTYQETQYF. CDR3 DNA sequence: TGTGCCAGTAGCCGCGGGACTTACCAAGAGACCCAGTACTTC.

CDR3: CASRPTGTEYQPQHF. Here the CDR3 DNA reads TGTGCCAGTAGACCGACCGGGACAGAATATCAGCCCCAGCATTTT. This chain uses TRBV19 with TRBJ1-5; 7 nucleotides match TRBD1. This CDR3 contains 15 residues. Germline trimming cut 6 bases from V and 5 bases from J; bases unmatched to any gene: 10. CDR1 is LNHDA, CDR2 SQIVND, per germline (reference sequence).

This clone has a handful of counts. The chain couples TRBV6-5 to TRBJ2-5, with 8 bases aligning to TRBD2. CDR1 and CDR2 from the germline V gene are MNHEY and SVGAGI. Germline trimming cut 0 bases from V and 5 bases from J; bases unmatched to any gene: 8. The CDR3 is 16 amino acids. CDR3 in DNA: TGTGCCAGCAGTTACTCTCAGCGGGAGAAATGGGAGACCCAGTACTTC. It yields the protein CASSYSQREKWETQYF.

The chain uses TRBV5-4 and TRBJ2-3; 7 nucleotides agree with TRBD2. Germline-derived CDR1 and CDR2 are SGHNT and YYREEE (reference sequence). The V segment lost 3 bases and the J segment 2 bases; nucleotides outside the gene matches: 9. CDR3 size: 16 residues. CDR3 sequence: CASSSYEGGVTDTQYF. Here the CDR3 DNA reads TGTGCCAGCAGCTCTTATGAGGGAGGGGTCACAGATACGCAGTATTTT.

The rearrangement uses TRBV7-3 and TRBJ2-5; tentatively, D is TRBD1 (5 bases). Germline assignment: CDR1 SGHTA and CDR2 FQGTGA. The CDR3 length is 13 residues. V was clipped by 4 bases and J by 4 bases, with 10 bases between them. The CDR3 region is CASSSDRGETQYF. The DNA of the CDR3 is TGTGCCAGCAGCTCCGACAGAGGAGAGACCCAGTACTTC.

This clone appeared a few times. The chain uses TRBV25-1 and TRBJ2-6; a weak D match, TRBD2 (5 bases). CDR3 length: 13 residues. V was shortened by 11 bases and J by 4 bases, with 12 bases between the two germline ends. Germline CDR1 and CDR2: MGHDK and SYGVNS. The CDR3 reads CASGSGGANVLTF. The CDR3 DNA reads TGTGCCTCGGGGTCGGGGGGGGCCAACGTCCTGACTTTC.

The chain is built from TRBV5-6 and TRBJ1-4; D is unclear. The CDR3 runs to 13 residues. The germline V gene encodes CDR1 SGHDT and CDR2 YYEEEE. The V and J ends lost 5 bases and 10 bases respectively, with 15 bases between them. DNA of the CDR3: TGTGCCAGCAGTGAGGCCGGCGATCGAAAACTGTTTTTT. This codes for CASSEAGDRKLFF. Using reference TRBV5-6 and TRBJ1-4 for the parts outside the CDR3, the full variable domain is DAGVTQSPTHLIKTRGQQVTLRCSPKSGHDTVSWYQQALGQGPQFIFQYYEEEERQRGNFPDRFSGHQFPNYSSELNVNALLLGDSALYLCASSEAGDRKLFFGSGTQLSVL.

CDR3 residues: CAWDTGPEQFF. Written as DNA, the CDR3 is TGTGCCTGGGACACAGGGCCTGAGCAGTTCTTC. The chain uses TRBV30 and TRBJ2-1; possibly TRBD1 for D (6 bases). The CDR3 consists of 11 residues. From germline, CDR1 is GTSNPN and CDR2 SVGIG (reference sequence). Trimming removed 5 bases from V and 9 bases from J, with 11 bases in between.

This clone appeared a few times. The chain is built from TRBV6-5 and TRBJ2-5; D might be TRBD1 (8 bases). CDR3 length: 16 amino acids. Trimming shortened V by 0 bases and J by 5 bases, and 16 bases separated the two germline ends. The germline V gene has CDR1 MNHEY and CDR2 SVGAGI. The CDR3 sequence: CASSYSNDRGGETQYF. In DNA, the CDR3 is TGTGCCAGCAGTTACTCCAACGACAGGGGAGGGGAGACCCAGTACTTC.

V and J are TRBV30 and TRBJ1-2, with D possibly TRBD1 on 5 matching bases. The V gene lost 3 bases and the J gene lost 8 bases, with 16 bases spanning the gap. The germline V gene encodes CDR1 GTSNPN and CDR2 SVGIG (reference sequence). The CDR3 is 13 residues long. The CDR3 DNA sequence: TGTGCCTGGAGGCAGCAGGGTGGAGCGGGCTACACCTTC. This gives the protein CAWRQQGGAGYTF.

The chain combines TRBV5-4 with TRBJ2-7, with 8 bases fitting TRBD2. The CDR3 spans 12 residues. With 5 bases clipped from V and 7 bases from J, the junction kept 5 bases outside the gene matches. Per germline, CDR1 SGHNT and CDR2 YYREEE (reference sequence). In nucleotides, the CDR3 is TGTGCCAGCAGAACACCGGGGGGGGAGCAGTACTTC. This gives the protein CASRTPGGEQYF.

This chain links TRBV15 with TRBJ1-2; a weak D match, TRBD1 (5 bases). Germline V gives CDR1 LNHNV, CDR2 YYDKDF (reference sequence). Deletions cut 2 bases from V and 4 bases from J, with 8 bases between. The CDR3 loop spans 13 amino acids. This CDR3 is CATSRQGGYGYTF. CDR3 sequence (DNA): TGTGCCACCAGCAGACAGGGTGGCTATGGCTACACCTTC.

The sample holds a few counts of this clone. The J gene is TRBJ2-5, the V gene TRBV15, with D possibly TRBD1 on 6 matching bases. The CDR3 is 16 amino acids. V dropped 2 bases and J dropped 4 bases, with 17 bases sitting between them. Germline CDR1 reads LNHNV; CDR2 reads YYDKDF (reference sequence). The CDR3 spells CATSRRSTGNRETQYF. The CDR3 DNA sequence: TGTGCCACCAGCAGACGAAGTACAGGGAACCGAGAGACCCAGTACTTC.